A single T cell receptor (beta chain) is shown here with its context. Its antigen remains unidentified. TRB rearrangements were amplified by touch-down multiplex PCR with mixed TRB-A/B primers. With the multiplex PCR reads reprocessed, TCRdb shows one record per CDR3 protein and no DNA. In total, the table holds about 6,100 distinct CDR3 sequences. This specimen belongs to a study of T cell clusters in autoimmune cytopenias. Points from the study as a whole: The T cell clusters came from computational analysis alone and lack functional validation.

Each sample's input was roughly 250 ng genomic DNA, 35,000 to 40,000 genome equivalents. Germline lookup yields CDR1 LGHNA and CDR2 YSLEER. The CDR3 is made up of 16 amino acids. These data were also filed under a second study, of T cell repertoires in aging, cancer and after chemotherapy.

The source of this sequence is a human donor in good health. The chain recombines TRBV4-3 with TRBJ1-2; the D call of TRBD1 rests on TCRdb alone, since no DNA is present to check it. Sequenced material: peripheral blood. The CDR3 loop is CASSQDRGQGTYGYTF.